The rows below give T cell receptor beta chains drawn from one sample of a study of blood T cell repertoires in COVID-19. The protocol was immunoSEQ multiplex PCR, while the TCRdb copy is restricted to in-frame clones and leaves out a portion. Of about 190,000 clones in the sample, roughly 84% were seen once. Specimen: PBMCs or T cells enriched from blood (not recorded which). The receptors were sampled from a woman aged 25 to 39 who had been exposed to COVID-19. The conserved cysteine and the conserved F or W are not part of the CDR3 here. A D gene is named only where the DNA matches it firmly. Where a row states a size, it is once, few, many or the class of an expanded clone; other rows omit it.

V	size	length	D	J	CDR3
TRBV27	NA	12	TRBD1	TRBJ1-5	ASSLQGWDQPQH
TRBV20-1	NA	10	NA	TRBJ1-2	SASFSGFGYT
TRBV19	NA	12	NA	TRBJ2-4	ASSIPGLENIQY
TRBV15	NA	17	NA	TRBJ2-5	ATSRDLRETSAIQETQY
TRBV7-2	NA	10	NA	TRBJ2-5	ASSLARETQY
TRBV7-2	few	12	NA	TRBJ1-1	ASSFLGVNTEAF
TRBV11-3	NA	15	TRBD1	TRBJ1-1	ASRFPGTGGEGTEAF
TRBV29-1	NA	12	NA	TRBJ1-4	SVWVGQSNEKLF
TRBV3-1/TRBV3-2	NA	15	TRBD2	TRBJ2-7	ASSQPGLAGGPYEQY
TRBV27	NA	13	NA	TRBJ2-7	ASSLKAGAVYEQY
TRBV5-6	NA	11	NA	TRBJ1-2	ASSFAGSYGYT
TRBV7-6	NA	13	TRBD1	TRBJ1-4	ASTRVTGSSEKLF
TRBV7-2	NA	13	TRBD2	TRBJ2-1	ASSSTGGRGNEQF
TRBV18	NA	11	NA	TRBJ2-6	ASSPTGNNVLT
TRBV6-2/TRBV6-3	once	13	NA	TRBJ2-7	ASSYFGRGGDEQY
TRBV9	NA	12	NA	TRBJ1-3	ASSVGRGGNTIY
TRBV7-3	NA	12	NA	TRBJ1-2	ASSLTRQSYGYT